These T cell receptor beta chains were read from a single sample in a study of cytomegalovirus exposure and HLA in healthy donors. Assay used: immunoSEQ multiplex PCR; TCRdb lists only in-frame clones, some missing. Of 200,000 or so clones in the sample, more than 65% were seen once. The specimen was PBMCs. These receptors all stem from a man between 18 and 29 years old in good health and CMV-seronegative. Each CDR3 is given with its conserved first and last residue. Each record gives: clone size, V gene, D gene, J gene, CDR3 protein, CDR3 DNA. The D gene is left open where the match is weak. Only some rows state a clone size, as once, few, many or a class for expanded clones.

NA	TRBV25-1	NA	TRBJ2-7	CASSATGGVEQYF	TGTGCCAGCAGCGCGACTGGTGGTGTCGAGCAGTACTTC
NA	TRBV28	NA	TRBJ2-1	CASSFRGGRVNEQFF	TGTGCCAGCAGTTTCCGCGGAGGAAGGGTCAATGAGCAGTTCTTC
few	TRBV2	NA	TRBJ1-1	CATDRSSNTEAFF	TGTGCCACCGACAGGAGCTCGAACACTGAAGCTTTCTTT
NA	TRBV5-1	TRBD2	TRBJ2-2	CASSLTTSGTGELFF	TGCGCCAGCAGCTTGACCACTAGCGGGACCGGGGAGCTGTTTTTT
NA	TRBV6-5	TRBD2	TRBJ2-7	CASSPSGVSPEQYF	TGTGCCAGCAGCCCTAGCGGAGTCAGTCCCGAGCAGTACTTC
NA	TRBV27	NA	TRBJ2-5	CASSSQGTQYF	TGTGCCAGCAGTTCCCAGGGGACCCAGTACTTC
NA	TRBV28	TRBD1	TRBJ2-2	CASTGTGHTGELFF	TGTGCCAGCACCGGGACAGGGCACACCGGGGAGCTGTTTTTT
few	TRBV28	TRBD1	TRBJ1-5	CASNLGQINQPQHF	TGTGCCAGCAACCTGGGACAGATCAATCAGCCCCAGCATTTT
few	TRBV6-4	NA	TRBJ1-5	CAREESQHF	TGTGCCAGAGAGGAGAGCCAGCATTTT
NA	TRBV6-5	TRBD2	TRBJ2-1	CASKDAGTTYNEQFF	TGCGCCAGCAAAGACGCCGGGACTACCTACAATGAGCAGTTCTTC
many	TRBV6-1	TRBD1	TRBJ2-7	CASSEGTGGVYEQYF	TGTGCCAGCAGTGAAGGGACAGGGGGCGTTTACGAGCAGTACTTC
NA	TRBV20-1	NA	TRBJ2-3	CSATPKDTQYF	TGCAGTGCTACCCCCAAAGATACGCAGTATTTT
once	TRBV7-7	NA	TRBJ2-7	CASSFQQGGEQYF	TGTGCTAGCAGCTTTCAACAGGGTGGCGAGCAGTACTTC
few	TRBV19	TRBD1	TRBJ1-2	CASSILRDSYGYTF	TGTGCCAGTAGTATTTTGCGGGACAGCTATGGCTACACCTTC